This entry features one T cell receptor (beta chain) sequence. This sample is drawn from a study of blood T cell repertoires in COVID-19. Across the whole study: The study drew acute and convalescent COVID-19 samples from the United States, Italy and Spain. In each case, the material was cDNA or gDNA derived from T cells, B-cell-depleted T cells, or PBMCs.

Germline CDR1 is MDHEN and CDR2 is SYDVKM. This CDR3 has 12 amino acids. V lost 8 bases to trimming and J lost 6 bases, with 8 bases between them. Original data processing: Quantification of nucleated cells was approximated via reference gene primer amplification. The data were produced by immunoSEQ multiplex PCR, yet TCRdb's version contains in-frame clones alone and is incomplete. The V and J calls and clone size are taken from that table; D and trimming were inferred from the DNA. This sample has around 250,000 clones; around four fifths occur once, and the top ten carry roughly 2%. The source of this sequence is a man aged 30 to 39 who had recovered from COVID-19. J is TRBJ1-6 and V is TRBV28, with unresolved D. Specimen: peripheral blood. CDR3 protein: CASQTPNSPLHF. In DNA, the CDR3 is TGTGCCAGCCAGACACCTAATTCACCCCTCCACTTT.